Listed here are 19 T cell receptor beta chains from one sample, sequenced in a study of resident and recirculating memory T cells in vitiligo. Libraries were prepared by immunoSEQ multiplex PCR; TCRdb keeps only in-frame clonotypes and omits some of them. The sample lists 75,000 to 85,000 clones; about 90% were seen once. The sequenced sample was blood. All receptors come from a male donor with vitiligo.

This rearrangement joins TRBV14 to TRBJ1-1; 7 bases map to TRBD1. From germline, CDR1 is SGHDN and CDR2 FVKESK. Trimming at V came to 3 bases and at J to 1 base, leaving 8 bases not matched to a gene. The CDR3 is 16 residues long. CDR3 sequence: CASSQLARGRNTEAFF. CDR3 in DNA: TGTGCCAGCAGCCAGCTAGCTAGGGGGCGGAACACTGAAGCTTTCTTT.

The rearrangement uses TRBV25-1 and TRBJ2-7, with 7 bases matching TRBD1. The V and J ends lost 4 bases and 2 bases, in that order; junction bases with no gene match: 14. The V gene's germline CDR1 is MGHDK and CDR2 SYGVNS. The CDR3 totals 17 residues. CDR3 region: CASSVRDSLLVAYEQYF. Written as DNA, the CDR3 is TGTGCCAGCAGTGTCCGGGACAGTCTTCTCGTGGCCTACGAGCAGTACTTC.

The gene calls are TRBV2 and TRBJ1-1; the D gene is possibly TRBD1 (5 bases). Trimming shortened V by 1 base and J by 4 bases, and 28 bases separated the two germline ends. Germline CDR1 SNHLY, CDR2 FYNNEI. The CDR3 length is 20 residues. The CDR3 DNA sequence: TGTGCCAGCAGTGAAGAGAGGAAGTATCGCCAGGGTAACCAAGGCACTGAAGCTTTCTTT. This encodes CASSEERKYRQGNQGTEAFF. Together with reference TRBV2 and TRBJ1-1, the CDR3 gives the full variable domain: EPEVTQTPSHQVTQMGQEVILRCVPISNHLYFYWYRQILGQKVEFLVSFYNNEISEKSEIFDDQFSVERPDGSNFTLKIRSTKLEDSAMYFCASSEERKYRQGNQGTEAFFGQGTRLTVV.

This clone was seen only a few times. The rearrangement joins TRBV7-6 to TRBJ2-7; possible D gene TRBD1, 6 bases. Trimming pared 5 bases from V and 2 bases from J, leaving 19 bases between. Per the germline V gene, CDR1 is SGHVS and CDR2 is FNYEAQ. The CDR3 contains 16 residues. The CDR3, as DNA: TGTGCCAGCAGCACATTCCGAGGGACAAACACCTACGAGCAGTACTTC. Translated: CASSTFRGTNTYEQYF.

The rearrangement joins TRBV7-2 to TRBJ1-2, with unresolved D. Germline V gene data show CDR1 as SGHTA and CDR2 as FQGNSA. The CDR3 has 16 amino acids. Deletions cut 0 bases from V and 0 bases from J, with 11 bases between. The CDR3: CASSLATTSANYGYTF. The CDR3 region has the DNA TGTGCCAGCAGCTTAGCCACAACCTCAGCTAACTATGGCTACACCTTC.

The chain recombines TRBV28 with TRBJ2-1, with D maybe TRBD2 (6 bases). Trimming removed 3 bases at V and 4 bases at J, with 10 bases between. The CDR3 totals 14 residues. The germline gives CDR1 MDHEN, CDR2 SYDVKM. CDR3 DNA sequence: TGTGCCAGCAGTTTTCAGGCGGGGTACAATGAGCAGTTCTTC. Its translation: CASSFQAGYNEQFF.

The rearrangement joins TRBV5-1 to TRBJ2-5; 8 nucleotides align to TRBD1. CDR1 is SGHRS and CDR2 is YFSETQ in the germline V gene. CDR3 length: 14 amino acids. J lost 1 base, V lost 3 bases, and 2 bases had no gene match. The CDR3 DNA is TGCGCCAGCAGCTGGGGGACAGGCCAAGAGACCCAGTACTTC. Translating gives CASSWGTGQETQYF.

The J gene is TRBJ2-4, the V gene TRBV7-2; TRBD2 is a possible D gene (6 bases). V was shortened by 5 bases and J by 3 bases, with 8 bases between the two germline ends. Germline V gene lookup returns CDR1 SGHTA and CDR2 FQGNSA. This CDR3 has 13 amino acids. The CDR3 bases are TGTGCCAGCAGCGTTAGCGGCAAAAACATTCAGTACTTC. It encodes CASSVSGKNIQYF.

This rearrangement joins TRBV5-1 to TRBJ2-5; the D gene is possibly TRBD2 (5 bases). The germline V and J ends were trimmed by 0 bases and 5 bases, with 11 bases remaining between them. This CDR3 comprises 14 residues. Germline V gives CDR1 SGHRS, CDR2 YFSETQ. The CDR3, as DNA: TGCGCCAGCAGCTTGGCCTGGCGGGCTGAGACCCAGTACTTC. This gives the protein CASSLAWRAETQYF. The whole variable domain, filled in from reference TRBV5-1 and TRBJ2-5, reads KAGVTQTPRYLIKTRGQQVTLSCSPISGHRSVSWYQQTPGQGLQFLFEYFSETQRNKGNFPGRFSGRQFSNSRSEMNVSTLELGDSALYLCASSLAWRAETQYFGPGTRLLVL.

V is TRBV5-1 and J is TRBJ2-7; weak D call: TRBD1 (6 bases). The CDR3 has 15 amino acids. Per germline, CDR1 SGHRS and CDR2 YFSETQ. V was shortened by 0 bases and J by 3 bases, with 13 bases between the two germline ends. The DNA for the CDR3 is TGCGCCAGCAGCTTGGTGGGTAGGGGGATCTACGAGCAGTACTTC. Encoded protein: CASSLVGRGIYEQYF.

J is TRBJ1-1 and V is TRBV7-3, with 7 bases fitting TRBD1. The CDR3 totals 17 residues. In germline, CDR1 is SGHTA, CDR2 FQGTGA. With 5 bases clipped from V and 1 base from J, the junction kept 13 bases outside the gene matches. The CDR3 loop reads CASSQLRDSSSNTEAFF. The CDR3, as DNA: TGTGCCAGCAGCCAACTACGGGACAGTTCTTCGAACACTGAAGCTTTCTTT.

This chain uses TRBV13 with TRBJ2-2, with 7 bases lining up with TRBD1. Germline values: CDR1 PRHDT, CDR2 FYEKMQ (reference sequence). The CDR3 has 16 amino acids. The V and J ends lost 6 bases and 3 bases, in that order; junction bases with no gene match: 10. CDR3 residues: CASSPGTAVDTGELFF. The CDR3 DNA follows: TGTGCCAGCAGTCCCGGGACAGCCGTTGACACCGGGGAGCTGTTTTTT.

The chain uses TRBV10-3 and TRBJ2-6; TRBD2 is a possible D gene (6 bases). The V gene lost 6 bases and the J gene lost 0 bases, with 9 bases spanning the gap. The length of the CDR3 is 15 residues. Germline lookup yields CDR1 ENHRY and CDR2 SYGVKD. CDR3 sequence: CAISPTSSGANVLTF. The CDR3 DNA reads TGTGCCATCAGCCCGACTAGCTCTGGGGCCAACGTCCTGACTTTC.

The chain recombines TRBV10-3 with TRBJ2-3; 12 positions match TRBD2. The junction had 13 bases not matched to a gene; V was cut back by 3 bases and J by 0 bases. CDR1 and CDR2 (germline): ENHRY, SYGVKD. The CDR3 length is 20 residues. The DNA of the CDR3 is TGTGCCATCAGTGATCAGGGACTAGCGGGTGTGCGCCCTAGCACAGATACGCAGTATTTT. It encodes CAISDQGLAGVRPSTDTQYF.

The rearrangement uses TRBV7-3 and TRBJ2-4; D gene ambiguous. Germline CDR1 SGHTA, CDR2 FQGTGA. V dropped 0 bases and J dropped 6 bases, with 6 bases sitting between them. The CDR3 has 13 amino acids. The CDR3 sequence is CASSLTPVNIQYF. The CDR3 nucleotides are TGTGCCAGCAGCTTAACCCCAGTAAACATTCAGTACTTC.

The chain links TRBV5-4 to TRBJ2-2; D gene ambiguous. The CDR3 sequence is 15 residues long. Per germline, CDR1 SGHNT and CDR2 YYREEE (reference sequence). Deletions cut 2 bases from V and 2 bases from J, with 10 bases between. CDR3 sequence (DNA): TGTGCCAGCAGCTTCGCAGCGCGAAACACCGGGGAGCTGTTTTTT. It is translated as CASSFAARNTGELFF.

This clone was observed a single time. The chain carries TRBV18 and TRBJ1-5, with 8 bases identical to TRBD1. CDR1 and CDR2 from the germline V gene are KGHSH and LQKENI. Losses at the gene ends were 4 bases for V and 2 bases for J; bases not matched to a gene: 7. The CDR3 length is 16 residues. The CDR3 loop is CASSLNDRGGNQPQHF. CDR3 DNA sequence: TGTGCCAGCTCACTAAACGACAGGGGTGGCAATCAGCCCCAGCATTTT.

J is TRBJ2-5 and V is TRBV4-2, with 7 bases fitting TRBD2. The CDR3 spans 15 residues. In germline, CDR1 is LGHNA, CDR2 YNFKEQ. Losses at the gene ends were 0 bases for V and 5 bases for J; bases not matched to a gene: 6. DNA of the CDR3: TGTGCCAGCAGCCAAGATCGCGGGGGAGAGGAGACCCAGTACTTC. This gives the protein CASSQDRGGEETQYF.

The rearrangement uses TRBV5-1 and TRBJ2-5; TRBD1 agrees at 9 bases. V lost 4 bases, J lost 5 bases, and 12 bases stayed unmatched. The CDR3 covers 16 residues. Germline V gene data show CDR1 as SGHRS and CDR2 as YFSETQ. CDR3 in DNA: TGCGCCAGCAGCCAGTATAGGGACAGGGTACGCGAGACCCAGTACTTC. Its translation: CASSQYRDRVRETQYF.